The T cell receptor (beta chain) described here comes from a study of OX40 agonist ivuxolimab in advanced cancers. Sequencing used immunoSEQ multiplex PCR; TCRdb keeps in-frame clones, though not all of them. The sample has some 80,000 clones, more than 80% seen once. Autoimmune disease history or systemic immunosuppression excluded patients. Germline V gene lookup returns CDR1 SEHNR and CDR2 FQNEAQ (reference sequence). The CDR3 consists of 15 residues. Trimming shortened V by 1 base and J by 1 base, and 10 bases separated the two germline ends. The sample holds one count of this clone. Its antigen is unidentified. The study, taken as a whole, reports: Low clonal expansion, among the lowest seen, marked partial responders at 0.1-3.0 mg/kg. On average, CD8+ T cells showed a greater number of expanded clones than CD4+.

The TCR originated in an adult with an advanced solid tumor such as melanoma, head and neck, liver or kidney cancer. Sequencing used CD4+ or CD8+ T cells sorted from blood, obtained in a trial of the OX40 agonist ivuxolimab. The rearrangement uses TRBV7-9 and TRBJ2-5, with D tentatively TRBD2 (5 bases). CDR3 residues: CASSLGGWVQETQYF. CDR3 sequence (DNA): TGTGCCAGCAGCTTAGGAGGGTGGGTCCAAGAGACCCAGTACTTC.